Here is one TCR beta chain with its context. These data originate in a study of shared clonotypes between healthy human individuals. V lost 3 bases and J lost 6, with 17 bases in between. This CDR3 is built from 15 residues. Per the germline V gene, CDR1 is LGHNA and CDR2 is YNFKEQ. Measured with immunoSEQ multiplex PCR; TCRdb has only the in-frame clones, and not every one. Among over a million clones, around 82% were seen once, and the ten largest hold approximately 0.5%. Sequencing was done on a sample of memory CD4+ T cells from PBMCs. Regarding subset: CD45RA-negative fraction. The gene calls are TRBV4-2 and TRBJ1-2; a weak D match, TRBD1 (5 bases). The clonotype was recovered from a man between 18 and 29 years old in good health. Some clones in this sample may be carry-over from other donors' samples. The CDR3 bases are TGTGCCAGCAGCCAGGGGGACGAGGGGCCTCATGGCTACACCTTC. It codes for CASSQGDEGPHGYTF.